This T cell receptor (beta chain) was retrieved from a study of T cell responses to AZD1222 COVID-19 vaccine. Sequencing was performed with immunoSEQ multiplex PCR; in TCRdb, only in-frame clones are kept and a portion is missing. Among 95,000 to 110,000 clones, 93% were seen once, and the ten largest hold 5%. Per the germline V gene, CDR1 is MNHEY and CDR2 is SVGAGI. The CDR3 extends over 13 amino acids. The V segment lost 4 bases and the J segment 9 bases; nucleotides outside the gene matches: 6. In regard to this clone: Its antigen is undetermined.

Study-wide findings and caveats: White British donors predominated, females outnumbered males, and clonal diversity was possibly underestimated. Reports indicate that nearly half of spike-specific TCRs are directed at unmutated variant regions. Across spike, vaccine-associated CD4 TCRs were found, dominant at 160-218 and 743-854.

The starting material was peripheral blood, obtained on day 0 of AZD1222 vaccination. The chain combines TRBV6-5 with TRBJ2-1; 7 bases align to TRBD2. This sequence originates from an adult in good health. Here the CDR3 reads CASSSSPGGEQFF. CDR3 bases: TGTGCCAGCAGTTCTAGCCCGGGGGGTGAGCAGTTCTTC.